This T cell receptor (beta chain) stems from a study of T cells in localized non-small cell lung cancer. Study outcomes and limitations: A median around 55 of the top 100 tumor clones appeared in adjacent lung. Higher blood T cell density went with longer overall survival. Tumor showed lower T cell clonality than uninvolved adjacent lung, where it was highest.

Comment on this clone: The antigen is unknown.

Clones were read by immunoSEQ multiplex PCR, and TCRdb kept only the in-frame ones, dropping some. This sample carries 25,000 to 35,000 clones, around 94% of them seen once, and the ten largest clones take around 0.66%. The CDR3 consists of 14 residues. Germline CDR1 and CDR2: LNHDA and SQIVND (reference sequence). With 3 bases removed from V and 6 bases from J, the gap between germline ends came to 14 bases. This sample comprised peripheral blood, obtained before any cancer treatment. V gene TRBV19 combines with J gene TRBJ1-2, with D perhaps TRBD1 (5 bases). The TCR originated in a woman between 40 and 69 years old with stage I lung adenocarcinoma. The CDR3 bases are TGTGCCAGTAGTATCAGGCAGGGTGAAGATGGCTACACCTTC. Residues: CASSIRQGEDGYTF.